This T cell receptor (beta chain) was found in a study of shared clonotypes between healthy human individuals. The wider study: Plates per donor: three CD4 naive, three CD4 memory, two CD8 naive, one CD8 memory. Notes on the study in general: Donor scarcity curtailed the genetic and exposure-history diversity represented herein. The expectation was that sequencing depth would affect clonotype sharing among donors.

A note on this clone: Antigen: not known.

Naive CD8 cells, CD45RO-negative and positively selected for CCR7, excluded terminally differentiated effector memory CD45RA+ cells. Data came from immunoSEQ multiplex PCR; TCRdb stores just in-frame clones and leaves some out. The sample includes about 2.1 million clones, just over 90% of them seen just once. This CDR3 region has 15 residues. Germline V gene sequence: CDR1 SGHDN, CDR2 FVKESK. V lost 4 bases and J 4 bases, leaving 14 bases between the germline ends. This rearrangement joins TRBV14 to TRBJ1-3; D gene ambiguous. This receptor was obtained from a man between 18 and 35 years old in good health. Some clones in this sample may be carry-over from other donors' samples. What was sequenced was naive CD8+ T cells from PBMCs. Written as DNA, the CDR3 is TGTGCCAGCAGCCCCTACCGGGCAGGCGGAAACACCATATATTTT. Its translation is CASSPYRAGGNTIYF.